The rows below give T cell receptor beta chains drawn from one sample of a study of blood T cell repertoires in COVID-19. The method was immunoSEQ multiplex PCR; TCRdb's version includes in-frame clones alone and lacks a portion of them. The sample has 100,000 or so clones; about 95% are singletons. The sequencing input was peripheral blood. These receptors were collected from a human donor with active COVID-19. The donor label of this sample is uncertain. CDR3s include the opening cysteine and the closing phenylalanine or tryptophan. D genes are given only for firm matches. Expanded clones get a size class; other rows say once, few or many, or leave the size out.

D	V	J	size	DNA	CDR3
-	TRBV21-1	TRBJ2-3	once	TGTGCCAACCCCGTGGAGCGGGGGGCCTTCACAGATACGCAGTATTTT	CANPVERGAFTDTQYF
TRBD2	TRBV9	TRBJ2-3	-	TGTGCCAGCAGCGCTCCCCAGCGGGGGGCGACGGATACGCAGTATTTT	CASSAPQRGATDTQYF
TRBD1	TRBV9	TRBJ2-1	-	TGTGCCAGCAGCGCGACAGGGTTCAATGAGCAGTTCTTC	CASSATGFNEQFF
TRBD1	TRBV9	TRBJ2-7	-	TGTGCCAGCAGCGATGGCAGGGGGCAGGGCGAGCAGTACTTC	CASSDGRGQGEQYF
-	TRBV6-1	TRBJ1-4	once	TGTGCCAGCAGTGAAGTCGGGGTCCGGGTTGAAAAACTGTTTTTT	CASSEVGVRVEKLFF
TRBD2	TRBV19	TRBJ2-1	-	TGTGCCAGTAGTATGGGCTGGGGGAGGGATGAGCAGTTCTTC	CASSMGWGRDEQFF
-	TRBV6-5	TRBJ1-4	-	TGTGCCAGCAACTGGGGCGGACGGAATGAAAAACTGTTTTTT	CASNWGGRNEKLFF
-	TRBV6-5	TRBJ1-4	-	TGTGCCAGCAGTTACTCGACAGGAAAACTGTTTTTT	CASSYSTGKLFF
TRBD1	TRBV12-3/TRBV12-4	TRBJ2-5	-	TGTGCCAGCAGGCCACAGGGGGTTGAGACCCAGTACTTC	CASRPQGVETQYF
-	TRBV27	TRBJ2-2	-	TGTGCCAGCAGTTTTATTGTCGGGGAGCTGTTTTTT	CASSFIVGELFF
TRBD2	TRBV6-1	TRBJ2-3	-	TGTGCCAGCAGTGAAACAGCTGCTGGCCTTGGGGGGGGCACAGATACGCAGTATTTT	CASSETAAGLGGGTDTQYF
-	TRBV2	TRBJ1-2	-	TGTGCCAGCGTGGCCGGAGGCTATGGCTACACCTTC	CASVAGGYGYTF
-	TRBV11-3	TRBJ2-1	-	TGTGCCAGCAGCTTAGGGGGCAGCGTCCTCTACAATGAGCAGTTCTTC	CASSLGGSVLYNEQFF
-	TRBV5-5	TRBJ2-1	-	TGTGCCAGCAGCTTAGTTGGGGGGGCCGACAATGAGCAGTTCTTC	CASSLVGGADNEQFF
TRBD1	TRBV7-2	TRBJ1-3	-	TGTGCCAGCAGCTCCCGGGACAGGGGAAGAAACACCATATATTTT	CASSSRDRGRNTIYF
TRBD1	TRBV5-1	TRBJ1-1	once	TGCGCCAGCAGCTTGATCTTAGGGCAGGGGGCTGAAGCTTTCTTT	CASSLILGQGAEAFF
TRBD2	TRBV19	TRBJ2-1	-	TGTGCCAGTAGTAAGGAGGGACTAGCTAAGTTCTTC	CASSKEGLAKFF
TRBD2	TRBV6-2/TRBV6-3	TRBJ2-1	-	TGTGCCAGCAGTTTCTTAAGCGGGAGGGCCTACAATGAGCAGTTCTTC	CASSFLSGRAYNEQFF
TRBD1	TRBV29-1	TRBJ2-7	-	TGCAGCGTCCCGACAGGGTTGAACTCTTACGAGCAGTACTTC	CSVPTGLNSYEQYF
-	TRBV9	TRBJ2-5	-	TGTGCCAGCAGCTCCCGGGACTCCTATTCCTTGGAGACCCAGTACTTC	CASSSRDSYSLETQYF
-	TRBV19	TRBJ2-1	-	TGTGCCAGTAGACGAACTAAGACAGGTGGCAATGAGCAGTTCTTC	CASRRTKTGGNEQFF
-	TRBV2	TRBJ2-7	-	TGTGCCAGGGACAGCGATAGCTCCTACGAGCAGTACTTC	CARDSDSSYEQYF
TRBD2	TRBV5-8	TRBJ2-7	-	TGTGCCAGCAGCTTTGGGGGACTAAGCTCCTACGAGCAGTACTTC	CASSFGGLSSYEQYF
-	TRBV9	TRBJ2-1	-	TGTGCCAGCAGCGTCCGGTCCGATGAGCAGTTCTTC	CASSVRSDEQFF
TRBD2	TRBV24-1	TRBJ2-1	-	TGTGCCACCAGTGACCCGCGGACTAGCGGGAGCTCCTACAATGAGCAGTTCTTC	CATSDPRTSGSSYNEQFF
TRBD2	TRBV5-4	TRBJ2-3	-	TGTGCCATCTCGAGGGGACTAGCGGACACAGATACGCAGTATTTT	CAISRGLADTDTQYF
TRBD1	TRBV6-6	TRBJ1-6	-	TGTGCCAGCAGTTACACGACAGGGGGCAAATCACCCCTCCACTTT	CASSYTTGGKSPLHF
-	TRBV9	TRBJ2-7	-	TGTGCCAGCAAGCTGTCTCGGGGGGAGCAGTACTTC	CASKLSRGEQYF
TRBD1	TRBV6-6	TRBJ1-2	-	TGTGCCAGCAGCGCCGGGACAGGGGGACAGACCTTC	CASSAGTGGQTF
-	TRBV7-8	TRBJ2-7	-	TGTGCCAGCAGCCCGTATGCCTACGAGCAGTACTTC	CASSPYAYEQYF
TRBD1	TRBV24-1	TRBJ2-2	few	TGTGCCAGTGGGACAGCGAACACCGGGGAGCTGTTTTTT	CASGTANTGELFF
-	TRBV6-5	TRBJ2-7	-	TGTGCCAGCAGTTACGCGGGTACCGAATACGAGCAGTACTTC	CASSYAGTEYEQYF
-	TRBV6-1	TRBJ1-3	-	TGTGCCAGCAGTGAAAGCGTTCCTGGAAACACCATATATTTT	CASSESVPGNTIYF
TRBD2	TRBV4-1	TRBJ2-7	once	TGCGCCAGCAGCCCCCTCGGGTCGGGAGGAACCTACGAGCAGTACTTC	CASSPLGSGGTYEQYF
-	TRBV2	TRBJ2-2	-	TGTGCCAGCAGTGAAGTTAGAGGGAACACCGGGGAGCTGTTTTTT	CASSEVRGNTGELFF
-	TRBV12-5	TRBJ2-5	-	TGTGCTAGTGGTTTTGGAGGGTTGGAGACCCAGTACTTC	CASGFGGLETQYF
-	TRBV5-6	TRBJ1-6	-	TGTGCCAGCAGTTCCAGGGGCTGGAATAATTCACCCCTCCACTTT	CASSSRGWNNSPLHF
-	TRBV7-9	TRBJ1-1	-	TGTGCCAGCAGCTTAGGTGGGCAGGGTGAAGCTTTCTTT	CASSLGGQGEAFF
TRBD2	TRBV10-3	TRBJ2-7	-	TGTGCCATCAGTTCTGGTAGCGGGGGTCTGAGCTCCTACGAGCAGTACTTC	CAISSGSGGLSSYEQYF
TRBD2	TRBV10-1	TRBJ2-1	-	TGCGCCAGCAGTGAGTCAATACTAGCGGGAGGGCCGGGGAATGAGCAGTTCTTC	CASSESILAGGPGNEQFF
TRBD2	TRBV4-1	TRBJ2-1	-	TGCGCCAGCAGCCAACATATCGTGTCGGCGGGGGGAGACAATGAGCAGTTCTTC	CASSQHIVSAGGDNEQFF
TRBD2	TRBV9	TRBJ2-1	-	TGTGCCAGCAGCGTAGGAGTTAGCGGGATCGGTGAGCAGTTCTTC	CASSVGVSGIGEQFF
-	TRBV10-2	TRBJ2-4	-	TGCGCCAGCAGTGGAGGCAGCGGGTCCTCCTCCGGGGCCAAAAACATTCAGTACTTC	CASSGGSGSSSGAKNIQYF
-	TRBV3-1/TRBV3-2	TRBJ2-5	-	TGTGCCAGCAGCACCCAGGGGACCAGCGAAGAGACCCAGTACTTC	CASSTQGTSEETQYF
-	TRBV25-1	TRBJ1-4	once	TGTGCCAGCAGTGAAGAAGGCAGGGGAGATAATGAAAAACTGTTTTTT	CASSEEGRGDNEKLFF
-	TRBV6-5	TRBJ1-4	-	TGTGCCAGCAGCCCCCGTGGAGGAAATGAAAAACTGTTTTTT	CASSPRGGNEKLFF
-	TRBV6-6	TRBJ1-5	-	TGTGCCAGCAGCTCAGAGGGCTCTATCCAGCCCCAGCATTTT	CASSSEGSIQPQHF
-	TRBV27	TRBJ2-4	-	TGTGCCAGCAGTTTGCGGGGCGCCAAAAACATTCAGTACTTC	CASSLRGAKNIQYF
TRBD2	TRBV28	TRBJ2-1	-	TGTGCCAGCAGGGGATCCGGGACTAGAGACTACAATGAGCAGTTCTTC	CASRGSGTRDYNEQFF
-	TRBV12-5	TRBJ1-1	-	TGTGCTAGTGGTTTGGGTCAGTCGAACACTGAAGCTTTCTTT	CASGLGQSNTEAFF
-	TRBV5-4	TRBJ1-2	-	TGTGCCAGCAGCCATAGACAGGACTATGGCTACACCTTC	CASSHRQDYGYTF
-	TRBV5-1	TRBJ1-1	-	TGCGCCAGCAGCTTGAGCTGGGGGGGCACTGAAGCTTTCTTT	CASSLSWGGTEAFF
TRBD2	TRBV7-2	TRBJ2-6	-	TGTGCCAGCAGCTTAGTACTAGCGGGAGGGGCCGGGGCCAACGTCCTGACTTTC	CASSLVLAGGAGANVLTF
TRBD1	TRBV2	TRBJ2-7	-	TGTGCCAGCAGGCCGGGACAGGGTGCCAACGAGCAGTACTTC	CASRPGQGANEQYF
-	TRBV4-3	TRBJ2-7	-	TGCGCCAGCAGCCAAGATGGGAGGACACACTACGAGCAGTACTTC	CASSQDGRTHYEQYF
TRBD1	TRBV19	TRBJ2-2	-	TGTGCCAGTAGCATTCAAGGGGGCAGGGGGGAGCTGTTTTTT	CASSIQGGRGELFF
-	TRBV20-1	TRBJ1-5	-	TGCAGTGCTAGTCCATCGGGTCAGCCCCAGCATTTT	CSASPSGQPQHF
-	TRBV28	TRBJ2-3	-	TGTGCCAGCAGCCCACATGTTACAGATACGCAGTATTTT	CASSPHVTDTQYF
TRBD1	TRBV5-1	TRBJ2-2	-	TGCGCCAGCAGCTACTCGACAGGGGGAGACACCGGGGAGCTGTTTTTT	CASSYSTGGDTGELFF
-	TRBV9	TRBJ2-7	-	TGTGCCAGCAGTCCCAGAGGGGCGGGGGAGCAGTACTTC	CASSPRGAGEQYF